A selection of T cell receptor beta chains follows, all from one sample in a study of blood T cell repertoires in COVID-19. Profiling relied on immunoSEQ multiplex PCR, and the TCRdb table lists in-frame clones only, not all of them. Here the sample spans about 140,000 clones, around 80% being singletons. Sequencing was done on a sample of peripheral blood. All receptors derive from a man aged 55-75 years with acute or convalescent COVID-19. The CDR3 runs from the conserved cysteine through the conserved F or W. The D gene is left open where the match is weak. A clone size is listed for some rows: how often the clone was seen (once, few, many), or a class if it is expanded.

CASSEEGRSYNEQFF | TGTGCCAGCAGCGAGGAGGGCCGGTCCTACAATGAGCAGTTCTTC | 15 | NA | NA | TRBJ2-1 | TRBV9
CASSAYGGTASGRVETQYF | TGTGCCAGCAGCGCTTACGGGGGGACCGCTAGCGGGAGGGTAGAGACCCAGTACTTC | 19 | TRBD2 | NA | TRBJ2-5 | TRBV7-6
CATSPDRGRLDTQYF | TGTGCCACCAGCCCAGACAGGGGGCGTTTAGATACGCAGTATTTT | 15 | TRBD1 | NA | TRBJ2-3 | TRBV15
CASSLDGGTEAFF | TGCGCCAGCAGCCTGGATGGCGGCACTGAAGCTTTCTTT | 13 | NA | NA | TRBJ1-1 | TRBV4-3
CASSPSGGNQPQHF | TGTGCCAGCAGCCCCAGTGGGGGGAATCAGCCCCAGCATTTT | 14 | NA | NA | TRBJ1-5 | TRBV7-2
CASSEARGTGWLSSYNSPLHF | TGTGCCAGCAGTGAAGCGAGAGGGACAGGGTGGCTCAGCTCCTATAATTCACCCCTCCACTTT | 21 | TRBD1 | NA | TRBJ1-6 | TRBV6-1
CASSKRGGTVYEQYF | TGTGCCAGCAGCAAGCGAGGGGGTACTGTCTACGAGCAGTACTTC | 15 | NA | NA | TRBJ2-7 | TRBV7-6
CASSLTGVGYNSPLHF | TGCGCCAGCAGTTTGACAGGGGTTGGGTATAATTCACCCCTCCACTTT | 16 | TRBD1 | NA | TRBJ1-6 | TRBV5-1
CASGVAGGEGETQYF | TGTGCCAGCGGCGTAGCTGGTGGGGAGGGTGAGACCCAGTACTTC | 15 | TRBD2 | NA | TRBJ2-5 | TRBV9
CASTEGNQPQHF | TGTGCCAGCACAGAGGGCAATCAGCCCCAGCATTTT | 12 | NA | NA | TRBJ1-5 | TRBV28
CASSTGQGAYEKLFF | TGTGCCAGCAGTACCGGACAGGGGGCCTATGAAAAACTGTTTTTT | 15 | TRBD1 | NA | TRBJ1-4 | TRBV6-5
CSAFLETQYF | TGCAGTGCTTTCCTAGAGACCCAGTACTTC | 10 | NA | NA | TRBJ2-5 | TRBV20-1
CASKAGQVMDSPLHF | TGTGCCAGCAAAGCGGGACAGGTCATGGATTCACCCCTCCACTTT | 15 | TRBD1 | once | TRBJ1-6 | TRBV6-5
CASSQQGAGNTIYF | TGTGCCAGCAGCCAACAGGGGGCCGGAAACACCATATATTTT | 14 | TRBD1 | NA | TRBJ1-3 | TRBV3-1/TRBV3-2
CASSFDSNEKLFF | TGTGCCAGCAGCTTTGACAGTAATGAAAAACTGTTTTTT | 13 | NA | NA | TRBJ1-4 | TRBV7-9
CASRPLLTFNYGYTF | TGCGCCAGCAGGCCCCTCTTGACTTTCAACTATGGCTACACCTTC | 15 | NA | NA | TRBJ1-2 | TRBV5-1
CASSILGDSTDTQYF | TGTGCCAGCAGTATCCTAGGGGATAGCACAGATACGCAGTATTTT | 15 | NA | NA | TRBJ2-3 | TRBV27
CASSAGGTSGASTDTQYF | TGTGCCAGCAGCGCCGGCGGGACTAGCGGCGCTAGCACAGATACGCAGTATTTT | 18 | TRBD2 | NA | TRBJ2-3 | TRBV5-8
CASSLQESYEQYF | TGTGCCAGCAGCTTACAGGAATCCTACGAGCAGTACTTC | 13 | NA | NA | TRBJ2-7 | TRBV7-8
CASSPQRQGAKTQYF | TGTGCCAGCTCACCACAGAGACAGGGGGCGAAGACCCAGTACTTC | 15 | TRBD1 | NA | TRBJ2-5 | TRBV18
CASTPGSGSGNTIYF | TGTGCCAGCACCCCAGGGTCTGGGTCTGGAAACACCATATATTTT | 15 | NA | NA | TRBJ1-3 | TRBV6-5
CASSLATAYNEQFF | TGTGCCAGCAGCTTAGCGACAGCTTACAATGAGCAGTTCTTC | 14 | NA | NA | TRBJ2-1 | TRBV11-1
CASSSILTGELFF | TGTGCCAGCAGCTCTATACTTACCGGGGAGCTGTTTTTT | 13 | NA | NA | TRBJ2-2 | TRBV28
CASSPPRGQLGETQYF | TGTGCCAGCTCACCACCGAGGGGGCAGTTAGGAGAGACCCAGTACTTC | 16 | TRBD1 | NA | TRBJ2-5 | TRBV18
CASRWERVNTEAFF | TGTGCCAGCCGGTGGGAGAGGGTGAACACTGAAGCTTTCTTT | 14 | NA | NA | TRBJ1-1 | TRBV6-5
CASSLEPGGNTEAFF | TGTGCCAGCAGTTTAGAGCCGGGAGGGAACACTGAAGCTTTCTTT | 15 | NA | NA | TRBJ1-1 | TRBV27
CASSKAAGLYF | TGTGCCAGCAGCAAGGCGGCGGGACTCTATTTT | 11 | NA | NA | TRBJ1-4 | TRBV6-6
CASSLNWTPPFLHF | TGTGCCAGCAGCTTAAATTGGACACCTCCGTTCCTCCACTTT | 14 | NA | NA | TRBJ1-6 | TRBV7-8
CASSISVLQPQHF | TGTGCCAGTAGTATAAGTGTCCTACAGCCCCAGCATTTT | 13 | NA | few | TRBJ1-5 | TRBV19
CASSYAGRDRGYTF | TGTGCCAGCAGTTACGCGGGGCGGGACAGAGGCTACACCTTC | 14 | TRBD1 | NA | TRBJ1-2 | TRBV6-2/TRBV6-3
CASSHDRVSGGSSYNEQFF | TGTGCCAGCAGCCACGACCGGGTTAGCGGGGGCAGCTCCTACAATGAGCAGTTCTTC | 19 | TRBD2 | NA | TRBJ2-1 | TRBV3-1/TRBV3-2
CSASGGWGNQPQHF | TGCAGTGCTAGTGGGGGCTGGGGCAATCAGCCCCAGCATTTT | 14 | NA | NA | TRBJ1-5 | TRBV20-1